This note documents a single TCR beta chain sequence. Its antigen is still unknown. The CDR3 is made up of 15 amino acids. CDR1 MNHEY and CDR2 SMNVEV come from the germline V gene (reference sequence). Trimming stripped 7 bases from V and 2 bases from J, with 18 bases between. A multiplex PCR was run with 60 Vbeta primers and 13 Jbeta primers. In the authors' methods: There were 70 million to 95 million unique TCR beta chains by a later count, and 10 million to 12 million of them were shared. Some clones are missing from TCRdb's copy, which holds only in-frame ones; the method was immunoSEQ multiplex PCR. V and J calls and clone size come straight from that table; D and trimming were deduced from the DNA. The sample shows roughly 170,000 clones, 65% to 85% of them seen only once. This sample was taken from a study of cytomegalovirus exposure and HLA in healthy donors. Broader study findings: In a later analysis, TCR beta V- and J-gene trimming was associated with a missense DCLRE1C variant.

This rearrangement joins TRBV27 to TRBJ2-7, with D possibly TRBD1 on 7 matching bases. The TCR was taken from a woman in her forties or fifties in good health and CMV-seropositive. Sequenced: PBMCs. For the CDR3, the DNA is TGTGCCAGCACCCGGCGGGACAGCCGACCCTACGAGCAGTACTTC. It is translated as CASTRRDSRPYEQYF.